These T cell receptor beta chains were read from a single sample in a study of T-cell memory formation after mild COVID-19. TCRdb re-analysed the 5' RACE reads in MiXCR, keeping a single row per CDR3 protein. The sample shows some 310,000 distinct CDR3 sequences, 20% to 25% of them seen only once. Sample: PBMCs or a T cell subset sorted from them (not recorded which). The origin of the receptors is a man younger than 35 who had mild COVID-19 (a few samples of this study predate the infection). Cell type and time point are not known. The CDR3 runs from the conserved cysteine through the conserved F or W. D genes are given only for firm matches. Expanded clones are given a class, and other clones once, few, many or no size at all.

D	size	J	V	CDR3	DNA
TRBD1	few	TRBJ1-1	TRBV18	CASSPERQGSEAFF	TGTGCCAGCTCACCAGAAAGACAGGGGTCTGAAGCTTTCTTT
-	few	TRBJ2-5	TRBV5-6	CASSLGPGPVRETQYF	TGTGCCAGCAGCTTGGGCCCGGGCCCCGTCAGAGAGACCCAGTACTTC
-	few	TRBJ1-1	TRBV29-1	CSVEGDGGADTEAFF	TGCAGCGTTGAGGGAGACGGGGGCGCGGACACTGAAGCTTTCTTT
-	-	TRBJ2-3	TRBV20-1	CSAGGQRGISTDTQYF	TGCAGTGCTGGGGGACAGCGGGGGATTAGCACAGATACGCAGTATTTT
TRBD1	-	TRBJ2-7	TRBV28	CASSHSGTGGYEQYF	TGTGCCAGCAGCCATTCCGGGACAGGGGGCTACGAGCAGTACTTC
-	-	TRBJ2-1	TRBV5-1	CASSFNTGSDNEQFF	TGCGCCAGCAGCTTCAATACCGGGAGTGACAATGAGCAGTTCTTC
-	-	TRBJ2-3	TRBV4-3	CASSQALGADTQYF	TGCGCCAGCAGCCAAGCATTAGGGGCGGATACGCAGTATTTT
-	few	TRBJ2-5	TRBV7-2	CASSLGSGIQETQYF	TGTGCCAGCAGCTTAGGGTCGGGGATCCAAGAGACCCAGTACTTC
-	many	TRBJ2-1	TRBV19	CASSTGPGYDNEQFF	TGTGCCAGTAGTACTGGACCGGGTTACGACAATGAGCAGTTCTTC
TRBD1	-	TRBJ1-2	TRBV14	CASSQVQTGYGYTF	TGTGCCAGCAGCCAAGTGCAGACAGGGTATGGCTACACCTTC
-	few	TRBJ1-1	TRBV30	CAWSQGAEAFF	TGTGCCTGGAGTCAAGGGGCTGAAGCTTTCTTT
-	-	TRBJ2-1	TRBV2	CASSGAGMSPNF	TGTGCCAGCAGTGGGGCCGGGATGTCACCCAACTTC
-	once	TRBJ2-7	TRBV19	CASTPDSSYEQYF	TGTGCCAGTACCCCGGACAGTTCCTACGAGCAGTACTTC
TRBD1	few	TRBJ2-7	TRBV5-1	CASSMPTGSNDEQYF	TGCGCCAGCTCTATGCCGACAGGGTCGAACGACGAGCAGTACTTC
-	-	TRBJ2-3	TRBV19	CASRRTERNTDTQYF	TGTGCCAGTAGGCGTACAGAACGCAACACAGATACGCAGTATTTT
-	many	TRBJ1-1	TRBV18	CASSPQGEPHTEAFF	TGTGCCAGCTCACCACAAGGGGAACCCCACACTGAAGCTTTCTTT
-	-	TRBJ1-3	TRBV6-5	CASKDRGTYSGNTIYF	TGTGCCAGCAAGGATAGGGGGACATACTCTGGAAACACCATATATTTT
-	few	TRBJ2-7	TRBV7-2	CASSFNHEQYF	TGTGCCAGCAGCTTTAACCACGAGCAGTACTTC
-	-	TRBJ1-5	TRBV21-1	CASSSRQGYSNQPQHF	TGTGCCAGCAGCAGCCGACAAGGGTACAGCAATCAGCCCCAGCATTTT
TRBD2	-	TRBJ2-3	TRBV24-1	CATSEGGLAGGGTDTQYF	TGTGCCACCAGTGAGGGCGGACTAGCGGGGGGGGGCACAGATACGCAGTATTTT
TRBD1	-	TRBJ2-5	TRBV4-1	CASSQAQGEETQYF	TGCGCCAGCAGCCAAGCACAGGGGGAAGAGACCCAGTACTTC
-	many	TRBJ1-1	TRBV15	CATSRGDLAENTEAFF	TGTGCCACCAGCAGAGGGGACCTAGCGGAGAACACTGAAGCTTTCTTT
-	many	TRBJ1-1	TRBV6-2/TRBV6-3	CASSSQGFTEAFF	TGTGCCAGCAGTTCCCAGGGGTTCACTGAAGCTTTCTTT
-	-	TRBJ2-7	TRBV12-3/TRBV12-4	CASSSSGPYEQYF	TGTGCCAGCAGTTCGAGTGGTCCCTACGAGCAGTACTTC
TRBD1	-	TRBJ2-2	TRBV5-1	CASSFGPQGLGGELFF	TGCGCCAGCAGCTTTGGCCCACAGGGGCTTGGCGGGGAGCTGTTTTTT
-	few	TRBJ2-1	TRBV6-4	CASSDEFSGYNEQFF	TGTGCCAGCAGTGACGAGTTTTCCGGTTACAATGAGCAGTTCTTC
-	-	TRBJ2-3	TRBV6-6	CASTWGSTDTQYF	TGTGCCAGCACGTGGGGGAGCACAGATACGCAGTATTTT
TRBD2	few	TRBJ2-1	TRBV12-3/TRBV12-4	CASRSGTSVPNEQFF	TGTGCCAGCAGATCTGGGACTAGTGTGCCCAATGAGCAGTTCTTC
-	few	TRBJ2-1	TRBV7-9	CASSLAVRNEQFF	TGTGCCAGCAGCTTAGCCGTTAGAAATGAGCAGTTCTTC
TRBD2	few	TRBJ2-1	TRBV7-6	CASSSLGGFHNEQFF	TGTGCCAGCAGCTCCTTGGGGGGGTTTCACAATGAGCAGTTCTTC
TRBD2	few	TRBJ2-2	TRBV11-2	CASSPTLAANTGELFF	TGTGCCAGCAGTCCGACTCTAGCGGCCAACACCGGGGAGCTGTTTTTT